The 31 T cell receptor beta chains in this list originate from one sample, sequenced in a study of blood T cell repertoires in COVID-19. This table comes from immunoSEQ multiplex PCR, and its TCRdb copy is limited to in-frame clones, with some not included. The sample contains about 260,000 clones, approximately 84% of which appear only once. The material sequenced was peripheral blood. The receptors were gathered from a woman of 80 years or more with acute or convalescent COVID-19.

Turning to this clone: Other DNA sequences in the same sample also yield this CDR3. This chain joins TRBV18 and TRBJ2-7; a possible D gene is TRBD2 (6 bases). This CDR3 comprises 14 residues. Trimming stripped 3 bases from V and 2 bases from J, with 11 bases between. Germline CDR1 and CDR2: KGHSH and LQKENI. CDR3 sequence reads: CASSPTGGTYEQYF. CDR3 coding DNA: TGTGCCAGCTCACCGACCGGGGGTACCTACGAGCAGTACTTC. The variable domain in full, with the rest retrieved from reference TRBV18 and TRBJ2-7, is NAGVMQNPRHLVRRRGQEARLRCSPMKGHSHVYWYRQLPEEGLKFMVYLQKENIIDESGMPKERFSAEFPKEGPSILRIQQVVRGDSAAYFCASSPTGGTYEQYFGPGTRLTVT.

The V and J genes are TRBV30 and TRBJ1-1, with 11 bases fitting TRBD1. The CDR3 runs 15 residues. Per the germline V gene, CDR1 is GTSNPN and CDR2 is SVGIG (reference sequence). J gave up 8 bases and V 2 bases, and 10 bases lay outside the gene matches. The CDR3 region is CAWSYLRTGGGEAFF. As DNA, the CDR3 is TGTGCCTGGAGTTACCTCCGGACAGGGGGCGGCGAAGCTTTCTTT.

This sequence joins TRBV6-5 and TRBJ1-1, with 7 nucleotides matching TRBD1. CDR1 and CDR2 from the germline V gene are MNHEY and SVGAGI. J gave up 1 base and V 5 bases, and 4 bases lay outside the gene matches. This CDR3 has 14 amino acids. The CDR3: CASSLTGENTEAFF. DNA of the CDR3: TGTGCCAGCAGTCTCACAGGGGAGAACACTGAAGCTTTCTTT.

The rearrangement uses TRBV11-2 and TRBJ2-7; D is possibly TRBD1 (6 bases). Trimming removed 5 bases from V and 3 bases from J, with 17 bases in between. CDR1 and CDR2 (germline): SGHAT, FQNNGV. The CDR3 spans 15 residues. The CDR3 nucleotides read TGTGCCAGCAGCAGCACCGAAACAGGGAGCTACGAGCAGTACTTC. This codes for CASSSTETGSYEQYF.

This chain joins TRBV7-2 and TRBJ1-5; D remains unclear. This CDR3 spans 14 amino acids. V was cut by 5 bases and J by 5 bases, with 13 bases left in between. Germline lookup yields CDR1 SGHTA and CDR2 FQGNSA. In DNA, the CDR3 is TGTGCCAGCAGCCGGGCCGGGAGGGATCAGCCCCAGCATTTT. It yields the protein CASSRAGRDQPQHF.

The chain recombines TRBV3-1 (or the pseudogene TRBV3-2) with TRBJ2-2, with D tentatively TRBD2 (5 bases). Trimming stripped 2 bases from V and 2 bases from J, with 15 bases between. The CDR3 length is 17 residues. Germline CDR1 reads LGHDT; CDR2 reads YNNKEL (reference sequence). In DNA, the CDR3 is TGTGCCAGCAGCCAATCGGGCGGGCGGATCAACACCGGGGAGCTGTTTTTT. It encodes CASSQSGGRINTGELFF.

The CDR3 sequence is CASRAGTSGGSNEQFF. CDR3 bases: TGTGCCAGCAGGGCCGGGACTAGCGGGGGCTCCAATGAGCAGTTCTTC. The chain recombines TRBV7-8 with TRBJ2-1; the match to TRBD2 covers 14 bases. With V trimmed by 6 bases and J by 6 bases, 7 bases remained unmatched. The CDR3 has 16 amino acids. Germline-derived CDR1 and CDR2 are SGHVS and FQNEAQ.

The chain uses TRBV6-5 and TRBJ2-7; 10 bases map to TRBD1. This CDR3 region has 15 residues. Germline V CDR1 and CDR2: MNHEY, SVGAGI. Trimming removed 0 bases from V and 3 bases from J; junction bases left unmatched: 2. The CDR3 spells CASSYSGQGIYEQYF. The CDR3, as DNA: TGTGCCAGCAGTTACTCGGGACAGGGGATCTACGAGCAGTACTTC.

This clone came up a few times. The chain uses TRBV19 and TRBJ2-2; TRBD2 matches 15 bases. The CDR3 runs 16 residues. Germline CDR1 LNHDA, CDR2 SQIVND (reference sequence). J gave up 2 bases and V 8 bases, and 3 bases lay outside the gene matches. The CDR3 is CASWTSGRGNTGELFF. The DNA of the CDR3 is TGTGCCAGTTGGACTAGCGGGAGGGGAAACACCGGGGAGCTGTTTTTT.

There are a few counts of this clone. V usage is TRBV19 and J usage is TRBJ1-1; possibly TRBD1 for D (6 bases). The V and J ends lost 6 bases and 0 bases respectively, with 11 bases between them. The CDR3 has 14 residues. Germline loops: CDR1 LNHDA, CDR2 SQIVND (reference sequence). The CDR3 sequence is CASRPGELNTEAFF. The CDR3 nucleotides are TGTGCCAGTAGGCCAGGGGAGTTGAACACTGAAGCTTTCTTT.

This chain links TRBV2 with TRBJ1-1, with D hard to call. The V gene lost 7 bases and the J gene lost 1 base, with 16 bases spanning the gap. The germline V gene encodes CDR1 SNHLY and CDR2 FYNNEI. The CDR3 spans 15 residues. The CDR3 DNA is TGTGCCAGCACCCAGCGGCAGCCTAAGAACACTGAAGCTTTCTTT. Its protein is CASTQRQPKNTEAFF.

The CDR3 DNA reads TGTGCCAGCAGCCCCAGGGTGAACACCGGGGAGCTGTTTTTT. It is translated as CASSPRVNTGELFF. J is TRBJ2-2 and V is TRBV7-2, with a possible D match to TRBD1 (5 bases). The V and J ends lost 5 bases and 1 base respectively, with 8 bases between them. Germline CDR1 is SGHTA and CDR2 is FQGNSA. The CDR3 covers 14 residues.

As to this clone: Other DNA sequences in this specimen translate into the identical CDR3. The chain joins TRBV6-2 or TRBV6-3 to TRBJ1-1; D uncertain. Trimming shortened V by 0 bases and J by 1 base, and 3 bases separated the two germline ends. From germline, CDR1 is MNHEY and CDR2 SVGEGT. CDR3 length: 13 residues. This CDR3 is CASSYSRNTEAFF. As DNA, the CDR3 is TGTGCCAGCAGTTACTCCCGGAACACTGAAGCTTTCTTT.

The chain uses TRBV30 and TRBJ2-1; tentative D call: TRBD1 (6 bases). Germline V lookup: CDR1 GTSNPN, CDR2 SVGIG (reference sequence). Trimming pared 0 bases from V and 0 bases from J, leaving 12 bases between. The CDR3 has 16 amino acids. The CDR3 reads CAWSVGGQSSYNEQFF. The CDR3 coding sequence is TGTGCCTGGAGTGTAGGTGGACAGAGCTCCTACAATGAGCAGTTCTTC.

CDR3 nucleotide sequence: TGCGCCAGCAGCTTGGGGGACAGGCAGGGCGAGCAGTACTTC. This codes for CASSLGDRQGEQYF. The chain has TRBV5-1 and TRBJ2-7; 8 bases fit TRBD1. The ends lost 0 bases at V and 6 bases at J; junction bases unmatched: 5. The CDR3 runs to 14 residues. In germline, CDR1 is SGHRS, CDR2 YFSETQ.

J is TRBJ2-3 and V is TRBV9, with 11 bases identical to TRBD2. The CDR3 is 17 residues long. Looked up from germline, CDR1 is SGDLS and CDR2 is YYNGEE. Trimming cost V 3 bases and J 4 bases; bases outside gene matches: 10. The CDR3 nucleotides read TGTGCCAGCAGCGATCCCCCGACTAGCGGGGTCTCAGATACGCAGTATTTT. This sequence encodes CASSDPPTSGVSDTQYF.

The sample holds one count of this clone. This chain links TRBV7-2 with TRBJ2-1, with D tentatively TRBD2 (6 bases). Germline assignment: CDR1 SGHTA and CDR2 FQGNSA. This CDR3 has 14 amino acids. Trimming stripped 5 bases from V and 7 bases from J, with 15 bases between. The CDR3 reads CASSQTSSANEQFF. CDR3 nucleotides: TGTGCCAGCAGCCAAACCTCTAGCGCGAATGAGCAGTTCTTC. Filled out from reference TRBV7-2 and TRBJ2-1, the complete variable domain reads GAGVSQSPSNKVTEKGKDVELRCDPISGHTALYWYRQSLGQGLEFLIYFQGNSAPDKSGLPSDRFSAERTGGSVSTLTIQRTQQEDSAVYLCASSQTSSANEQFFGPGTRLTVL.

The CDR3 sequence: CASFHRGRNTEAFF. DNA of the CDR3: TGTGCCAGCTTCCACAGGGGACGAAACACTGAAGCTTTCTTT. The gene calls are TRBV28 and TRBJ1-1, with 7 positions matching TRBD1. Germline-derived CDR1 and CDR2 are MDHEN and SYDVKM. The CDR3 is 14 amino acids. After removal of 8 bases from V and 2 bases from J, the junction contained 8 bases not matched to a gene.

This clone was counted only a few times. This chain links TRBV3-1 (or the pseudogene TRBV3-2) with TRBJ2-5, with TRBD1 matching over 7 bases. CDR1 and CDR2 from the germline V gene are LGHDT and YNNKEL (reference sequence). The CDR3 runs to 12 residues. The V gene end was trimmed by 8 bases and the J gene end by 2 bases; junction bases not matched to a gene: 2. CDR3 region: CASRDRQETQYF. The CDR3 DNA is TGTGCCAGCCGGGACAGACAAGAGACCCAGTACTTC.

The chain recombines TRBV29-1 with TRBJ2-1; 7 bases match TRBD2. Germline loops: CDR1 SQVTM, CDR2 ANQGSEA. The ends lost 4 bases at V and 6 bases at J; junction bases unmatched: 12. The CDR3 length is 15 residues. This chain's CDR3 is CSVAGGRARGNEQFF. As DNA, the CDR3 is TGCAGCGTTGCAGGTGGGAGGGCCCGGGGCAATGAGCAGTTCTTC.

This rearrangement joins TRBV4-2 to TRBJ1-2, with 10 bases matching TRBD1. Germline assignment: CDR1 LGHNA and CDR2 YNFKEQ. J was trimmed by 6 bases and V by 5 bases; bases with no gene match: 12. CDR3 length equals 16 residues. CDR3 residues: CASSLSTGQGTNGYTF. The CDR3, as DNA: TGTGCCAGCAGCTTAAGTACGGGACAGGGGACGAATGGCTACACCTTC.

The chain is built from TRBV5-1 and TRBJ2-5, with no clear D. This CDR3 contains 13 residues. Germline CDR1 reads SGHRS; CDR2 reads YFSETQ. Trimming cost V 4 bases and J 3 bases, with 10 bases left between them. The CDR3 DNA reads TGCGCCAGCAGCGTTAACAGAAAAGAGACCCAGTACTTC. Protein: CASSVNRKETQYF.

V usage is TRBV6-5 and J usage is TRBJ2-5; TRBD2 is a possible D gene (5 bases). The CDR3 covers 13 residues. Germline V gene sequence: CDR1 MNHEY, CDR2 SVGAGI. V was trimmed by 6 bases and J by 3 bases, leaving 11 bases between them. The CDR3 reads CASSPDWKETQYF. Written as DNA, the CDR3 is TGTGCCAGCAGCCCGGACTGGAAAGAGACCCAGTACTTC.

This chain links TRBV5-5 with TRBJ1-2; D might be TRBD1 (6 bases). From germline, CDR1 is SGHKS and CDR2 YYEKEE (reference sequence). The CDR3 has 18 amino acids. Trimming removed 3 bases from V and 4 bases from J, with 25 bases in between. CDR3 DNA: TGTGCCAGCAGCTCCGCATTAATCGTTCGGGACACTGCCTATGGCTACACCTTC. Translating it yields CASSSALIVRDTAYGYTF.

The gene calls are TRBV3-1 (or the pseudogene TRBV3-2) and TRBJ1-6; D unclear. The germline gives CDR1 LGHDT, CDR2 YNNKEL (reference sequence). There are 15 residues in the CDR3. Trimming left V 2 bases short and J 4 bases short, with 9 bases between. In DNA, the CDR3 is TGTGCCAGCAGCCAATTACATCATTATAATTCACCCCTCCACTTT. It codes for CASSQLHHYNSPLHF.

The chain carries TRBV6-6 and TRBJ2-3; D possibly corresponds to TRBD1 (6 bases). Deletions cut 6 bases from V and 2 bases from J, with 18 bases between. Per germline, CDR1 MNHNY and CDR2 SVGAGI (reference sequence). The CDR3 extends over 16 amino acids. CDR3 coding DNA: TGTGCCAGCAGGCCCGGGACACAGATTTACACAGATACGCAGTATTTT. As protein: CASRPGTQIYTDTQYF.

CDR3 amino acids: CASSLWAASGTTDTQYF. CDR3 sequence (DNA): TGTGCCAGCAGTTTATGGGCTGCTAGCGGGACCACAGATACGCAGTATTTT. The V and J genes are TRBV28 and TRBJ2-3, with 9 nucleotides matching TRBD2. CDR1 is MDHEN, CDR2 SYDVKM, per germline. The CDR3 is 17 residues long. Trimming removed 0 bases from V and 2 bases from J; junction bases left unmatched: 6.

The CDR3 protein is CASSQDRVAEAFF. CDR3 nucleotides: TGTGCCAGCAGCCAAGACAGGGTTGCTGAAGCTTTCTTT. V usage is TRBV3-1 (or the pseudogene TRBV3-2) and J usage is TRBJ1-1; a weak D match, TRBD1 (5 bases). CDR1 LGHDT and CDR2 YNNKEL come from the germline V gene (reference sequence). Between the trimmed V and J ends, which lost 0 bases and 6 bases, there was a span of 8 bases. The CDR3 is 13 residues long.

The chain joins TRBV27 to TRBJ1-6; the D gene is possibly TRBD1 (5 bases). CDR1 is MNHEY and CDR2 is SMNVEV in the germline V gene (reference sequence). V was shortened by 5 bases and J by 7 bases, with 12 bases between the two germline ends. The CDR3 loop spans 14 amino acids. CDR3 DNA sequence: TGTGCCAGCAGTGCGGGACGGACGAATTCACCCCTCCACTTT. This sequence encodes CASSAGRTNSPLHF.

The CDR3 here is CASSRDRGGSTEAFF. DNA for the CDR3: TGTGCCAGTAGTAGGGACAGGGGAGGGAGCACTGAAGCTTTCTTT. The chain is built from TRBV19 and TRBJ1-1, with 10 bases that match TRBD1. CDR1 and CDR2 from the germline V gene are LNHDA and SQIVND (reference sequence). CDR3 size: 15 residues. V lost 4 bases, J lost 4 bases, and 6 bases stayed unmatched. Full variable domain (remainder filled in from reference TRBV19 and TRBJ1-1): DGGITQSPKYLFRKEGQNVTLSCEQNLNHDAMYWYRQDPGQGLRLIYYSQIVNDFQKGDIAEGYSVSREKKESFPLTVTSAQKNPTAFYLCASSRDRGGSTEAFFGQGTRLTVV.

The V gene is TRBV6-2 or TRBV6-3, the J gene TRBJ2-7; 14 bases are a match to TRBD2. V lost 5 bases and J lost 6; bases outside the gene matches: 9. From germline, CDR1 is MNHEY and CDR2 SVGEGT. The CDR3 is 16 residues long. CDR3 sequence: CASSGEGLAGECEQYF. The CDR3 coding sequence is TGTGCCAGCAGTGGAGAGGGACTAGCGGGAGAGTGCGAGCAGTACTTC.